Each of the 31 T cell receptor beta chains below was sequenced from the same sample in a study of shared clonotypes between healthy human individuals. The protocol was immunoSEQ multiplex PCR, while the TCRdb copy is restricted to in-frame clones and leaves out a portion. The sample lists 400,000 to 600,000 clones, about 96% seen once, with nearly 0.065% in the top ten. Sequenced sample: naive CD4+ T cells sorted from blood. The sample's subset: CD45RA+ positively selected. These receptor sequences come from a woman under 40 in good health.

The CDR3 sequence is CATSRGLAASTDTQYF. The DNA of the CDR3 is TGTGCCACCAGCAGGGGACTAGCGGCGAGCACAGATACGCAGTATTTT. This chain joins TRBV15 and TRBJ2-3; 11 bases align to TRBD2. CDR1 is LNHNV and CDR2 is YYDKDF in the germline V gene (reference sequence). Losses at the gene ends were 3 bases for V and 0 bases for J; bases not matched to a gene: 2. This CDR3 contains 16 residues. Based on the CDR3 plus reference TRBV15 and TRBJ2-3, the full variable domain is DAMVIQNPRYQVTQFGKPVTLSCSQTLNHNVMYWYQQKSSQAPKLLFHYYDKDFNNEADTPDNFQSRRPNTSFCFLDIRSPGLGDTAMYLCATSRGLAASTDTQYFGPGTRLTVL.

This clone has a single count. The chain links TRBV7-6 to TRBJ2-3; tentatively, D is TRBD2 (5 bases). Deletions cut 11 bases from V and 4 bases from J, with 13 bases between. In germline, CDR1 is SGHVS, CDR2 FNYEAQ. The CDR3 consists of 12 residues. The DNA of the CDR3 is TGTGCCGTACTAGGCTACGCAGATACGCAGTATTTT. Translating it yields CAVLGYADTQYF.

This chain joins TRBV28 and TRBJ2-7, with TRBD2 matching over 11 bases. Trimming at V came to 8 bases and at J to 4 bases, leaving 10 bases not matched to a gene. The CDR3 runs 15 residues. CDR1 is MDHEN and CDR2 is SYDVKM in the germline V gene. Here the CDR3 DNA reads TGTGCCAGCCTCACAAGCACTAGCGGGAGATACGAGCAGTACTTC. This encodes CASLTSTSGRYEQYF.

The genes are TRBV7-6 and TRBJ2-1; unclear D gene. With 1 base removed from V and 4 bases from J, the gap between germline ends came to 14 bases. Germline values: CDR1 SGHVS, CDR2 FNYEAQ. The CDR3 length is 16 residues. The DNA of the CDR3 is TGTGCCAGCAGCTTAGAACTGGGCACCAGGTACAATGAGCAGTTCTTC. Translating it yields CASSLELGTRYNEQFF.

The chain has TRBV23-1 and TRBJ2-7; 8 positions agree with TRBD1. TRBV23-1 counts as an open reading frame of uncertain function. The CDR3 is 16 amino acids. V lost 0 bases and J lost 11; bases outside the gene matches: 15. CDR3 sequence: CASSQSRDRSPPRKYF. In DNA, the CDR3 is TGCGCCAGCAGTCAATCGAGGGACAGGTCCCCTCCTCGAAAGTACTTC.

The chain has TRBV5-1 and TRBJ2-7, with a possible D match to TRBD1 (7 bases). There are 15 residues in the CDR3. Germline CDR1 SGHRS, CDR2 YFSETQ. Trimming shortened V by 4 bases and J by 2 bases, and 16 bases separated the two germline ends. This CDR3 is CASSTHQGGTYEQYF. The DNA for the CDR3 is TGCGCCAGCAGCACTCACCAGGGGGGAACCTACGAGCAGTACTTC.

The V gene is TRBV28, the J gene TRBJ2-5, with D possibly matching TRBD2 (6 bases). The end of the DNA aligns better with TRBJ2-7, so the J call may be wrong. CDR3 length: 15 residues. Looked up from germline, CDR1 is MDHEN and CDR2 is SYDVKM. CDR3: CASSPQGLLSYEQYF. Here the CDR3 DNA reads TGTGCCAGCAGTCCCCAGGGACTTCTATCCTACGAGCAGTACTTC.

V usage is TRBV7-6 and J usage is TRBJ2-3; no definite D call. Per germline, CDR1 SGHVS and CDR2 FNYEAQ. The CDR3 runs 13 residues. Trimming left V 1 base short and J 3 bases short, with 5 bases between. The chain's CDR3 is CASSLDITDTQYF. In DNA, the CDR3 is TGTGCCAGCAGCTTAGATATAACAGATACGCAGTATTTT.

V and J are TRBV5-1 and TRBJ1-3; D is uncertain. Trimming shortened V by 4 bases and J by 3 bases, and 11 bases separated the two germline ends. The CDR3 is made up of 14 amino acids. Germline V lookup: CDR1 SGHRS, CDR2 YFSETQ. The CDR3 protein is CASSPVVSGNTIYF. The CDR3 coding sequence is TGCGCCAGCAGCCCGGTAGTCAGTGGAAACACCATATATTTT.

This chain links TRBV18 with TRBJ1-1; weak D call: TRBD1 (6 bases). Trimming removed 3 bases from V and 1 base from J, with 12 bases in between. The CDR3 runs to 15 residues. CDR1 is KGHSH and CDR2 is LQKENI in the germline V gene. CDR3 residues: CASSPLGQTNTEAFF. CDR3 coding DNA: TGTGCCAGCTCACCTCTGGGACAAACGAACACTGAAGCTTTCTTT.

V usage is TRBV18 and J usage is TRBJ2-5; the match to TRBD2 covers 8 bases. CDR1 is KGHSH, CDR2 LQKENI, per germline. The CDR3 contains 16 residues. The V segment lost 1 base and the J segment 4 bases; nucleotides outside the gene matches: 8. CDR3 DNA sequence: TGTGCCAGCTCACCACAGACTAGCGCTACGGGAGAGACCCAGTACTTC. Protein product: CASSPQTSATGETQYF.

The chain carries TRBV5-1 and TRBJ2-7, with D possibly matching TRBD2 (5 bases). Germline V gene data show CDR1 as SGHRS and CDR2 as YFSETQ. Trimming shortened V by 2 bases and J by 5 bases, and 20 bases separated the two germline ends. The CDR3 runs 16 residues. The CDR3 bases are TGCGCCAGCAGCTTCTCCCAGAACAGTATCGGGAACGAGCAGTACTTC. Translation gives CASSFSQNSIGNEQYF.

J is TRBJ1-5 and V is TRBV19; no reliable D call. The germline gives CDR1 LNHDA, CDR2 SQIVND (reference sequence). This CDR3 has 12 amino acids. Trimming took off 3 bases at V and 7 bases at J, with 7 bases between the two ends. In nucleotides, the CDR3 is TGTGCCAGTAGTATCAACGTGCAGCCCCAGCATTTT. As protein: CASSINVQPQHF.

The gene calls are TRBV9 and TRBJ2-7; 11 nucleotides agree with TRBD1. V was pared by 4 bases and J by 1 base, with 4 bases of the junction left unmatched. Germline CDR1 reads SGDLS; CDR2 reads YYNGEE. The CDR3 loop spans 15 amino acids. The CDR3 sequence: CASSLGQGDSYEQYF. The CDR3 DNA is TGTGCCAGCAGCTTGGGACAGGGGGATTCCTACGAGCAGTACTTC.

This chain uses TRBV2 with TRBJ1-2; D remains ambiguous. The V and J ends lost 7 bases and 12 bases respectively, with 15 bases between them. Germline CDR1 and CDR2: SNHLY and FYNNEI. The CDR3 sequence is 11 residues long. CDR3 amino acids: CASKDQLSHTF. CDR3 sequence (DNA): TGTGCCAGCAAGGACCAACTCAGCCACACCTTC.

The chain combines TRBV28 with TRBJ2-7; D uncertain. The CDR3 runs to 16 residues. Trimming left V 3 bases short and J 0 bases short, with 15 bases between. Germline CDR1 is MDHEN and CDR2 is SYDVKM. DNA of the CDR3: TGTGCCAGCAGTTTCCCTGCGGCTACGAGCTCCTACGAGCAGTACTTC. It yields the protein CASSFPAATSSYEQYF.

The chain carries TRBV28 and TRBJ1-1; D unclear. Germline V gene lookup returns CDR1 MDHEN and CDR2 SYDVKM. This CDR3 comprises 14 residues. V lost 1 base and J lost 0, with 6 bases in between. The CDR3 DNA follows: TGTGCCAGCAGTTTATCACAAATGAACACTGAAGCTTTCTTT. Translation gives CASSLSQMNTEAFF.

V gene TRBV5-8 combines with J gene TRBJ2-3, with TRBD1 matching over 12 bases. This CDR3 has 16 residues. In germline, CDR1 is SGHTS, CDR2 YDEGEE. Losses at the gene ends were 4 bases for V and 4 bases for J; bases not matched to a gene: 7. The CDR3 loop is CASSLGQGALSDTQYF. The CDR3 bases are TGTGCCAGCAGCCTGGGACAGGGGGCATTATCAGATACGCAGTATTTT.

This chain connects TRBV27 to TRBJ2-7; tentatively, D is TRBD2 (5 bases). The V and J ends lost 7 bases and 0 bases respectively, with 13 bases between them. The CDR3 runs to 14 residues. Looked up from germline, CDR1 is MNHEY and CDR2 is SMNVEV (reference sequence). In nucleotides, the CDR3 is TGTGCCAGCAAGATCGGACTGCTCTCCTACGAGCAGTACTTC. Translation: CASKIGLLSYEQYF.

This rearrangement joins TRBV11-2 to TRBJ2-4; D may correspond to TRBD1 or TRBD2 (6 bases each). From germline, CDR1 is SGHAT and CDR2 FQNNGV. V was trimmed by 7 bases and J by 3 bases, leaving 22 bases between them. The length of the CDR3 is 17 residues. The CDR3 nucleotides are TGTGCCAGCACCACCATCGAGGAGGGGGTAAACAAAAACATTCAGTACTTC. This codes for CASTTIEEGVNKNIQYF.

This clone occurred a few times. The chain employs TRBV2 and TRBJ2-5; D ambiguous. CDR3 length equals 11 residues. V was cut by 6 bases and J by 0 bases, with 2 bases left in between. Germline V gene lookup returns CDR1 SNHLY and CDR2 FYNNEI. The chain's CDR3 is CASRDQETQYF. The CDR3 DNA follows: TGTGCCAGCAGAGACCAAGAGACCCAGTACTTC.

The chain couples TRBV2 to TRBJ2-7, with TRBD2 matching over 11 bases. With V trimmed by 6 bases and J by 1 base, 5 bases remained unmatched. CDR1 and CDR2 from the germline V gene are SNHLY and FYNNEI. The CDR3 consists of 15 residues. The CDR3 nucleotides are TGTGCCAGCAGGGGTCCTAGCGGGAGGTCCTACGAGCAGTACTTC. Translation: CASRGPSGRSYEQYF.

The genes are TRBV4-1 and TRBJ2-7, with 7 nucleotides matching TRBD1. CDR1 MGHRA and CDR2 YSYEKL come from the germline V gene. The CDR3 runs to 17 residues. Trimming at V came to 0 bases and at J to 1 base, leaving 9 bases not matched to a gene. The CDR3 here is CASSQDMEQGVSYEQYF. The CDR3 nucleotides are TGCGCCAGCAGCCAAGATATGGAGCAGGGGGTTTCCTACGAGCAGTACTTC.

The chain has TRBV27 and TRBJ2-5; TRBD1 matches at 7 bases. The closer fit of TRBJ2-7 to the DNA end suggests the J call may be wrong. The CDR3 is 15 amino acids. CDR1 is MNHEY and CDR2 is SMNVEV in the germline V gene (reference sequence). The CDR3 reads CASSPWTGARSEQYF. The CDR3 nucleotides read TGTGCCAGCAGTCCCTGGACAGGAGCGAGGAGCGAGCAGTACTTC.

The chain carries TRBV11-3 and TRBJ2-1; no definite D call. The CDR3 loop spans 13 amino acids. Germline loops: CDR1 SGHNT, CDR2 YENEEA. V lost 5 bases to trimming and J lost 9 bases, with 14 bases between them. CDR3 coding DNA: TGTGCCAGCAGCCCCAGCCTTGGTGGTGAGCAGTTCTTC. As protein: CASSPSLGGEQFF. Based on the CDR3 plus reference TRBV11-3 and TRBJ2-1, the full variable domain is EAGVVQSPRYKIIEKKQPVAFWCNPISGHNTLYWYLQNLGQGPELLIRYENEEAVDDSQLPKDRFSAERLKGVDSTLKIQPAELGDSAVYLCASSPSLGGEQFFGPGTRLTVL.

The rearrangement links TRBV30 to TRBJ1-1; D unresolved. V lost 4 bases, J lost 1 base, and 7 bases lay in between. There are 12 residues in the CDR3. Germline CDR1 is GTSNPN and CDR2 is SVGIG (reference sequence). Here the CDR3 reads CAWILTNTEAFF. CDR3 coding DNA: TGTGCCTGGATCTTGACGAACACTGAAGCTTTCTTT.

The chain carries TRBV11-2 and TRBJ2-1; D is uncertain. V lost 1 base and J lost 9, with 10 bases in between. CDR3 length equals 13 residues. Looked up from germline, CDR1 is SGHAT and CDR2 is FQNNGV. The CDR3 is CASSLAHGGEQFF. CDR3 coding DNA: TGTGCCAGCAGCTTAGCCCATGGCGGTGAGCAGTTCTTC.

The chain couples TRBV25-1 to TRBJ1-2; no clear D. The V and J ends lost 3 bases and 4 bases respectively, with 9 bases between them. The CDR3 is 13 residues long. Germline values: CDR1 MGHDK, CDR2 SYGVNS. The CDR3 here is CASSDFGSYGYTF. The DNA for the CDR3 is TGTGCCAGCAGTGATTTTGGAAGCTATGGCTACACCTTC.

The V and J genes are TRBV29-1 and TRBJ2-7; TRBD1 matches 10 bases. Germline CDR1 SQVTM, CDR2 ANQGSEA. The CDR3 has 14 amino acids. After removal of 7 bases from V and 0 bases from J, the junction contained 6 bases not matched to a gene. CDR3: CSALTGGVSYEQYF. The CDR3 DNA is TGCAGCGCCCTGACAGGGGGCGTCTCCTACGAGCAGTACTTC.

This chain uses TRBV9 with TRBJ2-5; no clear D. CDR1 SGDLS and CDR2 YYNGEE come from the germline V gene. The CDR3 is made up of 13 amino acids. Trimming removed 3 bases at V and 5 bases at J, with 11 bases between. The CDR3 region is CASSATPGETQYF. CDR3 DNA sequence: TGTGCCAGCAGCGCGACCCCCGGGGAGACCCAGTACTTC.

The genes are TRBV15 and TRBJ1-1, with 7 nucleotides matching TRBD1. This CDR3 is 16 amino acids long. From germline, CDR1 is LNHNV and CDR2 YYDKDF (reference sequence). Trimming removed 3 bases from V and 0 bases from J; junction bases left unmatched: 7. CDR3 loop: CATSRGTVYMNTEAFF. The CDR3, as DNA: TGTGCCACCAGCAGGGGGACAGTCTACATGAACACTGAAGCTTTCTTT.